Listed below are T cell receptor beta chains from one sample, sequenced in a study of cytomegalovirus exposure and HLA in healthy donors. Data came from immunoSEQ multiplex PCR; TCRdb stores just in-frame clones and leaves some out. The profile shows some 170,000 clones, roughly 79% of them singletons. What was sequenced was PBMCs. Receptors were obtained from a woman aged 40 to 50 in good health and CMV-seronegative. The CDR3 runs from the conserved cysteine through the conserved F or W. The order of the fields is D gene, clone size, V gene, J gene, CDR3 DNA, CDR3 protein. A D gene is named only where the DNA matches it firmly. Size is omitted from some rows. Given values are once, few, many or a class for expanded clones.

D: TRBD2
size: once
V: TRBV6-6
J: TRBJ2-1
DNA: TGTGCCAGCAGCCCTAGCGGTGGCGAGCAGTTCTTC
CDR3: CASSPSGGEQFF

D: NA
size: NA
V: TRBV6-1
J: TRBJ1-5
DNA: TGTGCCAGCAGGGCCCCAGGGGATCATCAGCCCCAGCATTTT
CDR3: CASRAPGDHQPQHF

D: NA
size: NA
V: TRBV5-6
J: TRBJ2-5
DNA: TGTGCCAGCAGCTTGCTAGCGCCCAAGGAGGAGACCCAGTACTTC
CDR3: CASSLLAPKEETQYF

D: NA
size: NA
V: TRBV30
J: TRBJ2-2
DNA: TGTGCCTGGAGAGTGACTGGGTACACCGGGGAGCTGTTTTTT
CDR3: CAWRVTGYTGELFF

D: TRBD1
size: NA
V: TRBV5-8
J: TRBJ1-5
DNA: TGTGCCAGCACCCGACCGGACAGGGGCCGTAATCAGCCCCAGCATTTT
CDR3: CASTRPDRGRNQPQHF

D: TRBD2
size: NA
V: TRBV5-1
J: TRBJ2-7
DNA: TGCGCCAGCAGCTTGGGCCCTACTAGCGGGAGCTCCGAGCAGTACTTC
CDR3: CASSLGPTSGSSEQYF

D: TRBD1
size: NA
V: TRBV9
J: TRBJ2-1
DNA: TGTGCCAGCAGCGTAAGACCGGGACAGGGTAATGAGCAGTTCTTC
CDR3: CASSVRPGQGNEQFF

D: TRBD2
size: NA
V: TRBV9
J: TRBJ2-3
DNA: TGTGCCAGCAGCGTAGCAGGAGGGGGAGCGGGAGTCGGTAAGCGGACAGATACGCAGTATTTT
CDR3: CASSVAGGGAGVGKRTDTQYF

D: NA
size: NA
V: TRBV6-1
J: TRBJ1-1
DNA: TGTGCCAGCAGTGTAACAGGGAACACTGAAGCTTTCTTT
CDR3: CASSVTGNTEAFF

D: TRBD1
size: NA
V: TRBV6-1
J: TRBJ1-2
DNA: TGTGCCAGCAGTGAAGTGCAGGGGGCGAGGGGCTACACCTTC
CDR3: CASSEVQGARGYTF

D: TRBD1
size: NA
V: TRBV27
J: TRBJ1-2
DNA: TGTGCCAGCAGTTTCCTCCGAGGGGGCGGAGATGGCTACACCTTC
CDR3: CASSFLRGGGDGYTF

D: TRBD2
size: NA
V: TRBV5-4
J: TRBJ2-7
DNA: TGTGCCAGCAGCTTGTTAGCGGGGACCTCCTACGAGCAGTACTTC
CDR3: CASSLLAGTSYEQYF

D: NA
size: few
V: TRBV18
J: TRBJ1-4
DNA: TGTGCCAGCTCACCAGGGATGGGGAGTGAAAAACTGTTTTTT
CDR3: CASSPGMGSEKLFF

D: NA
size: NA
V: TRBV14
J: TRBJ1-2
DNA: TGTGCCAGCAGCCCAGGGTGGGGCCGCTCAACTTTCTATGGCTACACCTTC
CDR3: CASSPGWGRSTFYGYTF

D: TRBD2
size: NA
V: TRBV19
J: TRBJ2-1
DNA: TGTGCCAGTAGTACCTCCGGGACTAGCGGGAGTCGAAATGTGTTCTTC
CDR3: CASSTSGTSGSRNVFF

D: NA
size: NA
V: TRBV9
J: TRBJ1-1
DNA: TGTGCCAGCAGCGTAGAACAGGGTTACGGCACTGAAGCTTTCTTT
CDR3: CASSVEQGYGTEAFF

D: NA
size: NA
V: TRBV7-3
J: TRBJ1-1
DNA: TGTGCCAGCAGCTTATCAGTGAACACTGAAGCTTTCTTT
CDR3: CASSLSVNTEAFF

D: TRBD1
size: NA
V: TRBV7-2
J: TRBJ1-6
DNA: TGTGCCAGCAGCTCCACATCTAGACAGGGTGGGAGTTCACCCCTCCACTTT
CDR3: CASSSTSRQGGSSPLHF

D: NA
size: once
V: TRBV6-6
J: TRBJ1-1
DNA: TGTGCCAGCAGTCCCGGGGGGGGAGGGGGTTTCTTT
CDR3: CASSPGGGGGFF

D: TRBD2
size: NA
V: TRBV7-3
J: TRBJ2-1
DNA: TGTGCCAGCAGCTTGGGTGCGGGAGATGAGCAGTTCTTC
CDR3: CASSLGAGDEQFF

D: NA
size: NA
V: TRBV7-8
J: TRBJ2-3
DNA: TGTGCCAGCAGCCCCCCCGGGTCCGGTACGCAGTATTTT
CDR3: CASSPPGSGTQYF

D: TRBD2
size: NA
V: TRBV5-1
J: TRBJ2-7
DNA: TGCGCCAGCAGCTTGGATCCAGCGGGAGGGCCCTACGAGCAGTACTTC
CDR3: CASSLDPAGGPYEQYF

D: NA
size: NA
V: TRBV27
J: TRBJ2-7
DNA: TGTGCCAGCAGTTCCACCTACGAGCAGTACTTC
CDR3: CASSSTYEQYF

D: NA
size: NA
V: TRBV2
J: TRBJ1-1
DNA: TGTGCCAGCAGGGCGACTGAGAACACTGAAGCTTTCTTT
CDR3: CASRATENTEAFF

D: TRBD2
size: NA
V: TRBV15
J: TRBJ2-7
DNA: TGTGCCACCAGCAGCGGACTAGATCGCCCCTACGAGCAGTACTTC
CDR3: CATSSGLDRPYEQYF

D: NA
size: NA
V: TRBV18
J: TRBJ2-1
DNA: TGTGCCAGCTCACCCGCTAGCGCCAGCTACAATGAGCAGTTCTTC
CDR3: CASSPASASYNEQFF

D: TRBD1
size: NA
V: TRBV6-6
J: TRBJ1-5
DNA: TGTGCCAGCACTCCGGCAGGGGGGACGCCCCAGCATTTT
CDR3: CASTPAGGTPQHF

D: TRBD1
size: once
V: TRBV9
J: TRBJ2-6
DNA: TGTGCCAGCAGCGGGGGACAGATCTCTGGGGCCAACGTCCTGACTTTC
CDR3: CASSGGQISGANVLTF

D: NA
size: NA
V: TRBV6-5
J: TRBJ2-3
DNA: TGTGCCAGCAGAACAGGTTCGGGCACAGATACGCAGTATTTT
CDR3: CASRTGSGTDTQYF

D: TRBD2
size: NA
V: TRBV7-9
J: TRBJ2-2
DNA: TGTGCCAGCAGCTGGCGGCTAGCGGGAGGGACCGGGGAGCTGTTTTTT
CDR3: CASSWRLAGGTGELFF

D: NA
size: NA
V: TRBV12-1
J: TRBJ2-6
DNA: TGTGCCAGGAGCCGACCTCCAGGGTCCGCTATTGGGGCCAACGTCCTGACTTTC
CDR3: CARSRPPGSAIGANVLTF

D: TRBD2
size: NA
V: TRBV28
J: TRBJ2-7
DNA: TGTGCCAGCAGTTCCCCTAGCGGGAGCCCCTACGAGCAGTACTTC
CDR3: CASSSPSGSPYEQYF

D: NA
size: few
V: TRBV7-9
J: TRBJ1-1
DNA: TGTGCCAGCAGCTTCATCCCTGAAGCTTTCTTT
CDR3: CASSFIPEAFF

D: TRBD1
size: NA
V: TRBV11-3
J: TRBJ2-4
DNA: TGTGCCAGCAGCAGCCAACAGGGGGCAGGGAACATTCAGTACTTC
CDR3: CASSSQQGAGNIQYF

D: NA
size: once
V: TRBV2
J: TRBJ2-5
DNA: TGTGCCAGCTCCTATGAGTACCAAGAGACCCAGTACTTC
CDR3: CASSYEYQETQYF

D: NA
size: NA
V: TRBV5-8
J: TRBJ1-4
DNA: TGTGCCAGCAGCTTGAGTAGAGGAGGGGATGAAAAACTGTTTTTT
CDR3: CASSLSRGGDEKLFF

D: TRBD1
size: NA
V: TRBV18
J: TRBJ1-1
DNA: TGTGCCAGCTCACCACCCGTGAAGGGGGCAGTTCTTTATTATTACACTGAAGCTTTCTTT
CDR3: CASSPPVKGAVLYYYTEAFF

D: TRBD1
size: NA
V: TRBV23-1
J: TRBJ2-3
DNA: TGCGCCAGCAGTCGAGACAGGGCAGCCGGCACAGATACGCAGTATTTT
CDR3: CASSRDRAAGTDTQYF

D: NA
size: NA
V: TRBV30
J: TRBJ2-5
DNA: TGTGCCTGGAGTGAACAAGCGCAAGAGACCCAGTACTTC
CDR3: CAWSEQAQETQYF

D: TRBD2
size: NA
V: TRBV6-5
J: TRBJ2-7
DNA: TGTGCCAGCAGTCCGGGGACTAGCGGGAGCGAGCAGTACTTC
CDR3: CASSPGTSGSEQYF

D: NA
size: NA
V: TRBV28
J: TRBJ2-5
DNA: TGTGCCAGCTCCTGGACTGGACTTTTGGGAGAGACCCAGTACTTC
CDR3: CASSWTGLLGETQYF

D: NA
size: NA
V: TRBV27
J: TRBJ2-3
DNA: TGTGCCAGCAGTTTATTTCCAGGCCTTAGCACAGATACGCAGTATTTT
CDR3: CASSLFPGLSTDTQYF

D: TRBD2
size: NA
V: TRBV4-1
J: TRBJ2-2
DNA: TGCGCCAGCAGCCAGGGACCCAGGACTAGCGGGAGCAGCACCGGGGAGCTGTTTTTT
CDR3: CASSQGPRTSGSSTGELFF

D: TRBD1
size: NA
V: TRBV6-6
J: TRBJ1-2
DNA: TGTGCCAGCGGGACAGGACCCTATGGCTACACCTTC
CDR3: CASGTGPYGYTF

D: NA
size: once
V: TRBV5-1
J: TRBJ2-7
DNA: TGCGCCAGCAGCTTGGACTTGAACTCCTACGAGCAGTACTTC
CDR3: CASSLDLNSYEQYF

D: NA
size: NA
V: TRBV5-1
J: TRBJ2-5
DNA: TGCGCCAGCAGCTTGGAGGTCGGCGGCCCGGGGCAAGAGACCCAGTACTTC
CDR3: CASSLEVGGPGQETQYF

D: TRBD1
size: NA
V: TRBV9
J: TRBJ2-7
DNA: TGTGCCAGCAGTGTTACCGGGACAGCGTCCTACGAGCAGTACTTC
CDR3: CASSVTGTASYEQYF

D: TRBD1
size: NA
V: TRBV2
J: TRBJ1-1
DNA: TGTGCCAGCAGACAGGGGGAGAACACTGAAGCTTTCTTT
CDR3: CASRQGENTEAFF

D: TRBD1
size: NA
V: TRBV18
J: TRBJ1-5
DNA: TGTGCCAGCTCCCTCGACAGGGTGATACAGCCCCAGCATTTT
CDR3: CASSLDRVIQPQHF